The present entry profiles one T cell receptor beta chain with its context. This record belongs to a study of blood T cell repertoires in COVID-19. This CDR3 region has 16 residues. V was clipped by 3 bases and J by 6 bases, with 21 bases between them. Germline CDR1 MDHEN, CDR2 SYDVKM. The repertoire was sequenced with immunoSEQ multiplex PCR; TCRdb's copy has only in-frame clones and lacks some. The table records 200,000 or so clones, over 70% of them present only once. Sample: peripheral blood. The origin of this receptor is a man in his 60s with active or convalescent COVID-19. This chain uses TRBV28 with TRBJ2-7, with D maybe TRBD1 (6 bases). The CDR3 here is CASSFQGTPSASEQYF. Written as DNA, the CDR3 is TGTGCCAGCAGTTTCCAGGGGACCCCCTCCGCCAGCGAGCAGTACTTC. The variable domain in full, completed from reference TRBV28 and TRBJ2-7, reads DVKVTQSSRYLVKRTGEKVFLECVQDMDHENMFWYRQDPGLGLRLIYFSYDVKMKEKGDIPEGYSVSREKKERFSLILESASTNQTSMYLCASSFQGTPSASEQYFGPGTRLTVT.